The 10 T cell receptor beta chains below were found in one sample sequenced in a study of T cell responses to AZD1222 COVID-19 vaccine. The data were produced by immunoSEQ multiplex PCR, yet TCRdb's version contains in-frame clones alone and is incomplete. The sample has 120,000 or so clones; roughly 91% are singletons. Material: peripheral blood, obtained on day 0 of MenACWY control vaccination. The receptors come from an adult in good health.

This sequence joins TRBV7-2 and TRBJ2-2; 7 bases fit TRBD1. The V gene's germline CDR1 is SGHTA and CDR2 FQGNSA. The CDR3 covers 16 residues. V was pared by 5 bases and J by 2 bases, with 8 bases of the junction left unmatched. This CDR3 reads CASSPPGQRNTGELFF. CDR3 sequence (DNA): TGTGCCAGCAGCCCCCCGGGACAGAGAAACACCGGGGAGCTGTTTTTT.

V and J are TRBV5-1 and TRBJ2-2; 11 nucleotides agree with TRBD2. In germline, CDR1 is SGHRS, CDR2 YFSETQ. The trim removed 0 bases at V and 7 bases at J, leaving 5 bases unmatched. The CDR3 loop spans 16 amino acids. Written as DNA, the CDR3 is TGCGCCAGCAGCTTGGAACTAGCGGGAGTATACGGGGAGCTGTTTTTT. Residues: CASSLELAGVYGELFF.

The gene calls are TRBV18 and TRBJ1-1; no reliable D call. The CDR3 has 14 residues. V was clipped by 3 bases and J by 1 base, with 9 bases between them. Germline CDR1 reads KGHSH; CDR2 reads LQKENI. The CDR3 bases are TGTGCCAGCTCACCGGGCGGAGGGAACACTGAAGCTTTCTTT. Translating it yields CASSPGGGNTEAFF. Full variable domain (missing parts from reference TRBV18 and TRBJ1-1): NAGVMQNPRHLVRRRGQEARLRCSPMKGHSHVYWYRQLPEEGLKFMVYLQKENIIDESGMPKERFSAEFPKEGPSILRIQQVVRGDSAAYFCASSPGGGNTEAFFGQGTRLTVV.

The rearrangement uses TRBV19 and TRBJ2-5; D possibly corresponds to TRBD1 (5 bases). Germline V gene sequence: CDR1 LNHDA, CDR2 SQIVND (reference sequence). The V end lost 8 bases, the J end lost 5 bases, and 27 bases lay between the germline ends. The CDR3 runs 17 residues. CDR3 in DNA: TGTGCCAGTTCCCGATGGTCGGACACAAACCCAAGGGAGACCCAGTACTTC. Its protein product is CASSRWSDTNPRETQYF.

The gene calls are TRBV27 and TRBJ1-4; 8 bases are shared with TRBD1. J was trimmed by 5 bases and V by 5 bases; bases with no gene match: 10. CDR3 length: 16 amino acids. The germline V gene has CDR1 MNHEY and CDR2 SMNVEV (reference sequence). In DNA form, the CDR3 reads TGTGCCAGCAGTCCCCGAATCGGACAGGGAAATGAAAAACTGTTTTTT. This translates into CASSPRIGQGNEKLFF.

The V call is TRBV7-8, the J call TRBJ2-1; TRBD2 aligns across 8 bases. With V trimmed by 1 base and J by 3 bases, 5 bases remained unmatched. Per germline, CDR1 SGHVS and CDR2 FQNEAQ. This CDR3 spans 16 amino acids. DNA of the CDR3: TGTGCCAGCAGCTTAGTGGCGAGCGGGAGCTACAATGAGCAGTTCTTC. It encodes CASSLVASGSYNEQFF.

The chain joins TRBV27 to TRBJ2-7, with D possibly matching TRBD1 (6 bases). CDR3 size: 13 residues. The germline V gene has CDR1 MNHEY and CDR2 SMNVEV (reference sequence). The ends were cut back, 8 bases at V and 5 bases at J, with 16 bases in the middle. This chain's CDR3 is CASGPGTYNEQYF. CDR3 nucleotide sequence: TGTGCCAGCGGCCCTGGGACATACAACGAGCAGTACTTC.

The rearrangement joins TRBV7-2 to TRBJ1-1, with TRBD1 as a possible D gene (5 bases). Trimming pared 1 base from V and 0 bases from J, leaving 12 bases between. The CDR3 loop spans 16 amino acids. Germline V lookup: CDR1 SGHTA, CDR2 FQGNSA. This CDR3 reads CASSLGVTAMNTEAFF. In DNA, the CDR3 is TGTGCCAGCAGCTTAGGAGTGACAGCGATGAACACTGAAGCTTTCTTT. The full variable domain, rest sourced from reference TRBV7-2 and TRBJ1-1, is GAGVSQSPSNKVTEKGKDVELRCDPISGHTALYWYRQSLGQGLEFLIYFQGNSAPDKSGLPSDRFSAERTGGSVSTLTIQRTQQEDSAVYLCASSLGVTAMNTEAFFGQGTRLTVV.

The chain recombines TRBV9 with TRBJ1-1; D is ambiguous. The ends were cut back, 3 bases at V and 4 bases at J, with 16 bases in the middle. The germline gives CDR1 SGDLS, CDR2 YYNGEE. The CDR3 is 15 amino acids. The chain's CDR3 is CASSGLERLGTEAFF. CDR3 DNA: TGTGCCAGCAGCGGACTAGAGCGGTTGGGCACTGAAGCTTTCTTT.

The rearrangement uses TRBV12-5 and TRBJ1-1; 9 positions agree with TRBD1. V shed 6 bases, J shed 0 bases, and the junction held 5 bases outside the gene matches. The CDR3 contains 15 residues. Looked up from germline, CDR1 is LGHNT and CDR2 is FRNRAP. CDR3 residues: CASGPDRGMNTEAFF. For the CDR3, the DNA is TGTGCTAGTGGCCCCGACAGGGGGATGAACACTGAAGCTTTCTTT.